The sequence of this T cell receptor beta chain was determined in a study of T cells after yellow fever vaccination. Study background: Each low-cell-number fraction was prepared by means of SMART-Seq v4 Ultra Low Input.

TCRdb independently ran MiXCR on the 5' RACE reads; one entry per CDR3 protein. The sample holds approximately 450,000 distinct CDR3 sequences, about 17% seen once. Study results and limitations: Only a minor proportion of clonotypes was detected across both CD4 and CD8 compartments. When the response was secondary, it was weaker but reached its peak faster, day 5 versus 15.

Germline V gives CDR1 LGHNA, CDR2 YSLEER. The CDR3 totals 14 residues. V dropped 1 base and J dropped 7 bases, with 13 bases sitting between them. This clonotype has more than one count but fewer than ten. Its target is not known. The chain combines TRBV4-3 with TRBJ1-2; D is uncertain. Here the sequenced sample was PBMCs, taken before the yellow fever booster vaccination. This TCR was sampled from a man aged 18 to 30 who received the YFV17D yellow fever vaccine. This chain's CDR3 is CASSQADGYGGYTF. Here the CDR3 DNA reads TGCGCCAGCAGCCAAGCGGACGGCTATGGTGGCTACACCTTC.